These 24 T cell receptor beta chains share one sample of origin, sequenced in a study of blood T cells in healthy people across ages. A second PCR of 7 to 11 cycles used a sample-barcoded 5' primer and a J-beta primer mix. MiXCR, run by TCRdb on the 5' RACE reads, gives a single entry per CDR3 protein. The sample has 700,000 to 900,000 distinct CDR3 sequences, about 55% seen once; the top ten hold around 41%. Sequenced input: blood. The receptor set was obtained from a man aged 80 or over in good health.

The rearrangement links TRBV9 to TRBJ2-1, with D perhaps matching TRBD2 (5 bases). V lost 0 bases and J lost 0, with 10 bases in between. The germline CDR1 and CDR2 sequences are SGDLS and YYNGEE. The CDR3 sequence is 16 residues long. CDR3 protein: CASSVVRVTSYNEQFF. CDR3 nucleotides: TGTGCCAGCAGCGTAGTGCGGGTTACCTCCTACAATGAGCAGTTCTTC.

The V call is TRBV9, the J call TRBJ2-7; 8 nucleotides match TRBD1. V lost 8 bases and J lost 2; bases outside the gene matches: 9. CDR3 length equals 14 residues. Germline V gene sequence: CDR1 SGDLS, CDR2 YYNGEE. CDR3 sequence: CASPPDRAPYEQYF. CDR3 nucleotides: TGTGCCAGTCCGCCGGACAGGGCTCCCTACGAGCAGTACTTC.

The genes are TRBV29-1 and TRBJ2-7; 7 bases agree with TRBD2. CDR1 is SQVTM, CDR2 ANQGSEA, per germline. V lost 7 bases, J lost 4 bases, and 13 bases stayed unmatched. This CDR3 region has 14 residues. CDR3 residues: CSALGGEIPYEQYF. The CDR3 DNA is TGCAGCGCTTTGGGGGGGGAGATACCGTACGAGCAGTACTTC.

This chain connects TRBV6-5 to TRBJ2-4, with 10 bases that match TRBD2. In germline, CDR1 is MNHEY, CDR2 SVGAGI. The CDR3 has 13 amino acids. V dropped 10 bases and J dropped 13; count of bases not matched to a gene: 13. The CDR3 loop reads CANRRGLAEWQYF. CDR3 DNA sequence: TGTGCCAACAGACGTGGACTAGCGGAGTGGCAGTACTTC.

This clonotype has just a few counts. The chain carries TRBV10-3 and TRBJ2-7, with TRBD1 identical over 8 bases. The CDR3 runs to 12 residues. The germline gives CDR1 ENHRY, CDR2 SYGVKD. After removal of 4 bases from V and 6 bases from J, the junction contained 2 bases not matched to a gene. The CDR3, as DNA: TGTGCCATCAGTGCGACAGGGGTCGAGCAGTACTTC. Translating gives CAISATGVEQYF.

The chain combines TRBV9 with TRBJ1-2; D call uncertain. This CDR3 is 12 amino acids long. CDR1 and CDR2 (germline): SGDLS, YYNGEE. Trimming stripped 4 bases from V and 4 bases from J, with 8 bases between. The DNA of the CDR3 is TGTGCCAGCAGCCCGGCCCTCTATGGCTACACCTTC. Translated: CASSPALYGYTF. Filled out from reference TRBV9 and TRBJ1-2, the complete variable domain reads DSGVTQTPKHLITATGQRVTLRCSPRSGDLSVYWYQQSLDQGLQFLIQYYNGEERAKGNILERFSAQQFPDLHSELNLSSLELGDSALYFCASSPALYGYTFGSGTRLTVV.

The chain links TRBV10-3 to TRBJ2-5; 8 bases agree with TRBD2. The V gene end was trimmed by 0 bases and the J gene end by 3 bases; junction bases not matched to a gene: 3. The CDR3 sequence is 15 residues long. The germline V gene has CDR1 ENHRY and CDR2 SYGVKD. Written as DNA, the CDR3 is TGTGCCATCAGTGAGTCAACTAGCGGAGAAGAGACCCAGTACTTC. Protein sequence: CAISESTSGEETQYF.

This clonotype has just a few counts. V gene TRBV7-8 combines with J gene TRBJ2-3; D remains ambiguous. The length of the CDR3 is 14 residues. Germline-derived CDR1 and CDR2 are SGHVS and FQNEAQ. With 1 base removed from V and 4 bases from J, the gap between germline ends came to 9 bases. CDR3 coding DNA: TGTGCCAGCAGCTTAGAGACCTACGCAGATACGCAGTATTTT. Translated: CASSLETYADTQYF. Together with reference TRBV7-8 and TRBJ2-3, the CDR3 gives the full variable domain: GAGVSQSPRYKVAKRGQDVALRCDPISGHVSLFWYQQALGQGPEFLTYFQNEAQLDKSGLPSDRFFAERPEGSVSTLKIQRTQQEDSAVYLCASSLETYADTQYFGPGTRLTVL.

J is TRBJ1-1 and V is TRBV7-9, with D possibly TRBD1 on 6 matching bases. This CDR3 region has 16 residues. Germline V gene sequence: CDR1 SEHNR, CDR2 FQNEAQ (reference sequence). Trimming cost V 0 bases and J 4 bases, with 15 bases left between them. The CDR3 sequence: CASSLASRGWGTEAFF. In DNA, the CDR3 is TGTGCCAGCAGCTTAGCCAGTAGGGGGTGGGGCACTGAAGCTTTCTTT.

The chain is built from TRBV12-3 or TRBV12-4 and TRBJ2-1; D is unresolved. Trimming stripped 2 bases from V and 9 bases from J, with 14 bases between. The CDR3 runs 14 residues. The CDR3 reads CASSLSVFVTEQFF. CDR3 DNA sequence: TGTGCCAGCAGTTTAAGTGTATTCGTTACTGAGCAGTTCTTC.

This clonotype was detected a few times. This chain links TRBV25-1 with TRBJ2-1, with D possibly matching TRBD1 (6 bases). This CDR3 comprises 17 residues. Germline V gene lookup returns CDR1 MGHDK and CDR2 SYGVNS. The V end lost 8 bases, the J end lost 0 bases, and 20 bases lay between the germline ends. This chain's CDR3 is CASHSDWGRSSYNEQFF. The CDR3 bases are TGTGCCAGCCATTCCGATTGGGGGCGAAGCTCCTACAATGAGCAGTTCTTC.

This clonotype has more than one count but fewer than ten. The chain employs TRBV20-1 and TRBJ2-2; D may be TRBD2 (5 bases). V lost 3 bases and J lost 1, with 12 bases in between. Looked up from germline, CDR1 is DFQATT and CDR2 is SNEGSKA (reference sequence). The CDR3 totals 15 residues. CDR3 sequence reads: CSASRASRNTGELFF. CDR3 DNA: TGCAGTGCTAGTCGGGCTAGCCGGAACACCGGGGAGCTGTTTTTT.

This clonotype was picked up a small number of times. The J gene is TRBJ2-1, the V gene TRBV10-3; 12 positions match TRBD2. CDR3 length: 15 amino acids. The germline V gene encodes CDR1 ENHRY and CDR2 SYGVKD. With V trimmed by 4 bases and J by 4 bases, 2 bases remained unmatched. The CDR3 sequence is CAISATSGGYNEQFF. As DNA, the CDR3 is TGTGCCATCAGTGCGACTAGCGGGGGATACAATGAGCAGTTCTTC.

The chain recombines TRBV2 with TRBJ2-3; 12 bases fit TRBD2. The CDR3 is 15 amino acids. V lost 4 bases and J lost 3; bases outside the gene matches: 2. In germline, CDR1 is SNHLY, CDR2 FYNNEI. In DNA, the CDR3 is TGTGCCAGCAGTGGCACTAGCGGGAGGACAGATACGCAGTATTTT. It is translated as CASSGTSGRTDTQYF.

The chain combines TRBV6-1 with TRBJ2-7; 8 bases are shared with TRBD1. The DNA end favors TRBJ2-5, so the J call may be wrong. CDR1 and CDR2 (germline): MNHNS, SASEGT. The CDR3 loop spans 15 amino acids. CDR3 sequence (DNA): TGTGCCAGCAGTGAGGGACAGGCCGGGAAAGAGACCCAGTACTTC. Its protein product is CASSEGQAGKETQYF.

The sample holds one count of this clonotype. Germline and junction disagree at one end, which may indicate a read error. DNA of the CDR3: TGCGCCAGCAGCTTAACAGGGGAGTCCTGCAATGAGCAGTTCTTC. It codes for CASSLTGESCNEQFF. V usage is TRBV5-1 and J usage is TRBJ2-1; 7 nucleotides match TRBD1. The CDR3 runs 15 residues. Germline CDR1 and CDR2: SGHRS and YFSETQ.

The gene calls are TRBV21-1 and TRBJ2-7; the table's TRBD1 call for D was not verified on the DNA. TRBV21-1 constitutes a pseudogene. The CDR3 sequence is 16 residues long. Here the CDR3 DNA reads TGTGCCAGCAGCAAATCCCAGCGGCAGGGGGCGGGGGAGCAGTACTTC. Its translation: CASSKSQRQGAGEQYF.

The chain has TRBV11-2 and TRBJ2-7; D is uncertain. V dropped 6 bases and J dropped 0 bases, with 12 bases sitting between them. The CDR3 runs to 14 residues. CDR1 and CDR2 (germline): SGHAT, FQNNGV. This chain's CDR3 is CASRINPSSYEQYF. As DNA, the CDR3 is TGTGCCAGCAGAATAAATCCTAGCTCCTACGAGCAGTACTTC. The full variable domain, in which reference TRBV11-2 and TRBJ2-7 provide the parts outside the CDR3, is EAGVAQSPRYKIIEKRQSVAFWCNPISGHATLYWYQQILGQGPKLLIQFQNNGVVDDSQLPKDRFSAERLKGVDSTLKIQPAKLEDSAVYLCASRINPSSYEQYFGPGTRLTVT.

The table lists this clonotype with many counts. The V call is TRBV11-1, the J call TRBJ1-2; 7 bases match TRBD1. Germline lookup yields CDR1 SGHAT and CDR2 FQDESV (reference sequence). The CDR3 covers 13 residues. Losses at the gene ends were 5 bases for V and 8 bases for J; bases not matched to a gene: 8. The CDR3 reads CASSPERGRGYTF. The CDR3 DNA reads TGTGCCAGCAGCCCAGAGAGGGGGCGAGGCTACACCTTC.

The chain has TRBV7-3 and TRBJ2-1; possibly TRBD2 for D (6 bases). The V and J ends lost 2 bases and 3 bases respectively, with 14 bases between them. The CDR3 runs to 16 residues. From germline, CDR1 is SGHTA and CDR2 FQGTGA. Here the CDR3 DNA reads TGTGCCAGCAGCTTAGGAGGTAGCGGCCGCTACAATGAGCAGTTCTTC. It yields the protein CASSLGGSGRYNEQFF.

With regard to this clonotype: A junction end diverges from the germline sequence, so it may reflect a read error. The J gene is TRBJ2-5, the V gene TRBV28; 7 bases agree with TRBD1. Per the germline V gene, CDR1 is MDHEN and CDR2 is SYDVKM. This CDR3 has 12 residues. This CDR3 reads CAVGQRSETRYF. The CDR3 bases are TGTGCCGTGGGACAGCGTAGTGAGACCCGGTACTTC.

This clonotype was detected a few times. V gene TRBV24-1 combines with J gene TRBJ2-3; TRBD2 agrees at 11 bases. Germline V lookup: CDR1 KGHDR, CDR2 SFDVKD. The CDR3 extends over 15 amino acids. V shed 7 bases, J shed 5 bases, and the junction held 7 bases outside the gene matches. The CDR3 loop reads CATSWTSGRVDTQYF. CDR3 in DNA: TGTGCCACCAGCTGGACTAGCGGGCGGGTAGATACGCAGTATTTT.

This chain joins TRBV29-1 and TRBJ2-1; D is possibly TRBD1 or TRBD2 (5 bases each). Trimming cost V 3 bases and J 6 bases, with 15 bases left between them. The germline gives CDR1 SQVTM, CDR2 ANQGSEA. There are 14 residues in the CDR3. This chain's CDR3 is CSVDGAGLGNEQFF. CDR3 bases: TGCAGCGTTGATGGGGCGGGCTTGGGCAATGAGCAGTTCTTC.

The chain combines TRBV20-1 with TRBJ2-7; 8 bases are shared with TRBD2. V lost 3 bases to trimming and J lost 4 bases; unmatched junction nucleotides: 5. Germline loops: CDR1 DFQATT, CDR2 SNEGSKA (reference sequence). This CDR3 has 13 residues. CDR3 residues: CSASRAGVYEQYF. The DNA of the CDR3 is TGCAGTGCTAGCCGAGCGGGAGTATACGAGCAGTACTTC.